The next 15 T cell receptor beta chains were all read from a single sample in a study of blood T cells in healthy people across ages. Using a J-beta primer mix together with a sample-barcoded 5' primer, a second PCR was run for roughly 6 to 12 cycles. TCRdb called the 5' RACE reads again in MiXCR, with one record for every CDR3 protein. The sample lists approximately 800,000 distinct CDR3 sequences, 53% occurring once. The sequencing input was blood. These receptors all stem from an elderly man in good health.

A single count supports this clonotype. The chain combines TRBV5-1 with TRBJ2-1; TRBD2 aligns across 14 bases. This CDR3 region has 17 residues. V gave up 3 bases and J gave up 7 bases; unmatched junction bases: 9. Germline CDR1 reads SGHRS; CDR2 reads YFSETQ. The CDR3 spells CASSSAPGLAGVNEQFF. The CDR3 coding sequence is TGCGCCAGCAGCTCTGCGCCGGGACTAGCGGGAGTGAATGAGCAGTTCTTC.

The chain has TRBV2 and TRBJ2-4; either TRBD1 or TRBD2 may fit D (5 bases each). With 7 bases removed from V and 4 bases from J, the gap between germline ends came to 14 bases. Per germline, CDR1 SNHLY and CDR2 FYNNEI. The CDR3 length is 14 residues. This CDR3 reads CASIRDLGKNIQYF. The CDR3 DNA follows: TGTGCCAGCATAAGGGACCTGGGGAAAAACATTCAGTACTTC.

This chain joins TRBV25-1 and TRBJ1-2, with D perhaps TRBD1 (6 bases). The germline V gene encodes CDR1 MGHDK and CDR2 SYGVNS. This CDR3 spans 14 amino acids. Trimming cost V 6 bases and J 0 bases, with 11 bases left between them. The CDR3 bases are TGTGCCAGCAGGGGGGACACCTCTAACTATGGCTACACCTTC. It encodes CASRGDTSNYGYTF.

Here the CDR3 DNA reads TGCGCCAGCAGCCAAGATGCGGCAGGGGGACCCACTAGCTATGGCTACACCTTC. Amino acids: CASSQDAAGGPTSYGYTF. The chain is built from TRBV4-1 and TRBJ1-2; 7 bases match TRBD1. The germline CDR1 and CDR2 sequences are MGHRA and YSYEKL. Trimming at V came to 0 bases and at J to 4 bases, leaving 14 bases not matched to a gene. This CDR3 region has 18 residues.

This chain connects TRBV12-3 or TRBV12-4 to TRBJ2-6; 9 bases map to TRBD1. Germline trimming cut 5 bases from V and 3 bases from J; bases unmatched to any gene: 5. The CDR3 covers 16 residues. CDR3: CASSLHRGRGANVLTF. In DNA, the CDR3 is TGTGCCAGCAGTCTCCACAGGGGGCGTGGGGCCAACGTCCTGACTTTC.

The chain joins TRBV5-1 to TRBJ2-6; 9 bases map to TRBD1. This CDR3 is built from 18 residues. The germline CDR1 and CDR2 sequences are SGHRS and YFSETQ. V gave up 0 bases and J gave up 0 bases; unmatched junction bases: 4. The CDR3 DNA sequence: TGCGCCAGCAGCTTGGTAGGACAGGGGAGCTCTGGGGCCAACGTCCTGACTTTC. Its protein product is CASSLVGQGSSGANVLTF.

This clonotype has just a few counts. The genes are TRBV24-1 and TRBJ2-5; 9 bases are shared with TRBD2. This CDR3 has 14 residues. J gave up 5 bases and V 7 bases, and 7 bases lay outside the gene matches. Germline CDR1 reads KGHDR; CDR2 reads SFDVKD. This chain's CDR3 is CATSDSGSDETQYF. The CDR3 bases are TGTGCCACCAGCGATAGCGGGAGTGATGAGACCCAGTACTTC.

The gene calls are TRBV12-3 or TRBV12-4 and TRBJ2-1, with no clear D. Trimming took off 4 bases at V and 1 base at J, with 11 bases between the two ends. The CDR3 is 15 residues long. The CDR3 region is CASSSQQRSYNEQFF. The CDR3 DNA reads as TGTGCCAGCAGTTCTCAACAGCGATCCTACAATGAGCAGTTCTTC.

This rearrangement joins TRBV4-2 to TRBJ2-7, with a tentative D call TRBD2 (6 bases). The end of the DNA is better explained by TRBJ2-5, so the J call may be wrong. Germline V CDR1 and CDR2: LGHNA, YNFKEQ. The CDR3 covers 13 residues. The CDR3 nucleotides read TGTGCCAGCAGCCCCGGGACTCGGGAGACCCAGTACTTC. The encoded protein is CASSPGTRETQYF.

J is TRBJ2-7 and V is TRBV6-5; D not certain. The V end was cut by 7 bases, the J end by 1 base, with 17 bases between. Germline CDR1 reads MNHEY; CDR2 reads SVGAGI. The CDR3 is made up of 15 amino acids. CDR3: CASIPHQERSYEQYF. In nucleotides, the CDR3 is TGTGCCAGCATCCCGCACCAGGAGAGATCCTACGAGCAGTACTTC.

V gene TRBV7-3 combines with J gene TRBJ2-5; 7 bases map to TRBD1. The end of the DNA aligns better with TRBJ2-7, so the J call may be wrong. CDR1 SGHTA and CDR2 FQGTGA come from the germline V gene. There are 15 residues in the CDR3. The CDR3 reads CASSLMTGISYEQYF. CDR3 nucleotide sequence: TGTGCCAGCAGCTTAATGACAGGGATCAGCTACGAGCAGTACTTC.

The chain recombines TRBV10-3 with TRBJ1-5, with unresolved D. The CDR3 is 13 amino acids. Germline CDR1 ENHRY, CDR2 SYGVKD. V was clipped by 8 bases and J by 4 bases, with 12 bases between them. CDR3 nucleotide sequence: TGTGCCATCGGAAGCAGCCTTAATCAGCCCCAGCATTTT. It translates to CAIGSSLNQPQHF.

The chain recombines TRBV6-2 or TRBV6-3 with TRBJ2-3; 16 nucleotides agree with TRBD2. Germline V CDR1 and CDR2: MNHEY, SVGEGT. Unmatched junction bases numbered 14, after V lost 6 bases and J lost 14 bases. The CDR3 contains 16 residues. For the CDR3, the DNA is TGTGCCAGCAGGGGACTAGCGGGAGGGCCAGGAAGATACGCGTATTTT. It encodes CASRGLAGGPGRYAYF.

This clonotype was counted only a few times. The gene calls are TRBV7-8 and TRBJ1-2; possible D gene TRBD1, 6 bases. V dropped 4 bases and J dropped 4 bases, with 25 bases sitting between them. The CDR3 spans 18 residues. CDR1 and CDR2 (germline): SGHVS, FQNEAQ. The chain's CDR3 is CASSSRLPKTGDFYGYTF. The DNA for the CDR3 is TGTGCCAGCAGCTCCCGATTGCCGAAGACAGGAGATTTCTATGGCTACACCTTC.

V and J are TRBV12-5 and TRBJ2-5; 10 bases map to TRBD1. The tail of the sequence fits TRBJ2-7 better, so the J call may be wrong. This CDR3 region has 13 residues. Germline values: CDR1 LGHNT, CDR2 FRNRAP. CDR3 region: CASETTGGDEQYF. Here the CDR3 DNA reads TGTGCTAGTGAAACGACAGGGGGCGACGAGCAGTACTTC.